This T cell receptor beta chain was sequenced for a study of CD8 T cells in Susac syndrome. Random hexamers were used to reverse transcribe the RNA input (about 0.5 to 1 ug). MiXCR, run by TCRdb on the immunoSEQ multiplex PCR reads, gives a single entry per CDR3 protein. The sample includes around 130,000 distinct CDR3 sequences, roughly 89% of them seen just once. Trimming took off 5 bases at V and 0 bases at J, with 12 bases between the two ends. The germline CDR1 and CDR2 sequences are SEHNR and FQNEAQ (reference sequence). The CDR3 extends over 15 amino acids. Source material: CD8+ T cells from PBMCs. The receptor's source is a human donor with multiple sclerosis. The gene calls are TRBV7-9 and TRBJ2-3, with D perhaps matching TRBD2 (6 bases). The CDR3, as DNA: TGTGCCAGCAGCGGCCGGAGGGGAAGCACAGATACGCAGTATTTT. It translates to CASSGRRGSTDTQYF.